This is a list of T cell receptor beta chains from one sample in a study of PD-1 blockade in classical Hodgkin lymphoma. Clones were sequenced by immunoSEQ multiplex PCR, and TCRdb holds only the in-frame ones, with some missing. There are 29,000 or so clones in the sample; approximately 81% occur only once, and around 0.58% lies in the top ten. Sequences were derived from CD4+ T cells from blood, sampled before the fourth cycle of nivolumab. The receptor set was obtained from a human donor with classical Hodgkin lymphoma. The CDR3 runs from the conserved cysteine through the conserved F or W. Each record gives: clone size, V gene, CDR3 length, J gene, D gene, CDR3 protein, CDR3 DNA. D genes are given only for firm matches. Some rows mark clone size as missing; the rest say once, few, many or name a class of expanded clone.

abundance: NA; v_gene: TRBV5-1; len: 18; j_gene: TRBJ2-3; d_gene: NA; CDR3aa: CASSGLLTGGGSTDTQYF; CDR3nt: TGCGCCAGCAGCGGACTCCTGACCGGTGGGGGGAGCACAGATACGCAGTATTTT
abundance: NA; v_gene: TRBV9; len: 15; j_gene: TRBJ1-5; d_gene: NA; CDR3aa: CASSLRAGVNQPQHF; CDR3nt: TGTGCCAGCAGCCTCCGGGCAGGAGTCAATCAGCCCCAGCATTTT
abundance: NA; v_gene: TRBV6-5; len: 14; j_gene: TRBJ1-2; d_gene: NA; CDR3aa: CASSPADKLYGYTF; CDR3nt: TGTGCCAGCAGTCCCGCCGATAAATTATATGGCTACACCTTC
abundance: NA; v_gene: TRBV27; len: 16; j_gene: TRBJ1-5; d_gene: NA; CDR3aa: CASAPAGTASNQPQHF; CDR3nt: TGTGCCAGCGCTCCCGCAGGGACGGCGAGCAATCAGCCCCAGCATTTT
abundance: few; v_gene: TRBV5-1; len: 15; j_gene: TRBJ1-2; d_gene: TRBD1; CDR3aa: CASSLWTGANYGYTF; CDR3nt: TGCGCCAGCAGCTTGTGGACAGGCGCTAACTATGGCTACACCTTC
abundance: NA; v_gene: TRBV7-3; len: 14; j_gene: TRBJ2-7; d_gene: TRBD2; CDR3aa: CASSLRGGIQEQYF; CDR3nt: TGTGCCAGCAGCTTAAGGGGGGGAATCCAAGAGCAGTACTTC
abundance: once; v_gene: TRBV5-1; len: 15; j_gene: TRBJ1-1; d_gene: TRBD1; CDR3aa: CASSPGTGRNTEAFF; CDR3nt: TGCGCCAGCAGCCCCGGGACAGGGAGGAACACTGAAGCTTTCTTT
abundance: NA; v_gene: TRBV15; len: 13; j_gene: TRBJ1-1; d_gene: NA; CDR3aa: CATSWDITTEAFF; CDR3nt: TGTGCCACCAGTTGGGACATTACCACTGAAGCTTTCTTT
abundance: NA; v_gene: TRBV5-1; len: 15; j_gene: TRBJ1-2; d_gene: TRBD1; CDR3aa: CASRTSTGWSYGYTF; CDR3nt: TGCGCCAGCAGGACTTCGACAGGGTGGAGCTATGGCTACACCTTC
abundance: NA; v_gene: TRBV28; len: 14; j_gene: TRBJ2-6; d_gene: NA; CDR3aa: CASSAPSGANVLTF; CDR3nt: TGTGCCAGCAGTGCACCCTCTGGGGCCAACGTCCTGACTTTC
abundance: NA; v_gene: TRBV5-1; len: 14; j_gene: TRBJ1-1; d_gene: NA; CDR3aa: CASSLSPQKLEAFF; CDR3nt: TGCGCCAGCAGCTTGTCCCCCCAAAAACTTGAAGCTTTCTTT
abundance: NA; v_gene: TRBV4-1; len: 17; j_gene: TRBJ2-3; d_gene: TRBD2; CDR3aa: CASSQGPSGASTDTQYF; CDR3nt: TGCGCCAGCAGCCAAGGACCTAGCGGGGCTAGCACAGATACGCAGTATTTT
abundance: NA; v_gene: TRBV9; len: 15; j_gene: TRBJ2-7; d_gene: NA; CDR3aa: CASSVAGGLSYEQYF; CDR3nt: TGTGCCAGCAGCGTAGCGGGGGGCCTCTCCTACGAGCAGTACTTC
abundance: NA; v_gene: TRBV5-3; len: 14; j_gene: TRBJ1-6; d_gene: NA; CDR3aa: CARSLSQGSSPLHF; CDR3nt: TGTGCCAGAAGCTTGTCCCAGGGAAGTTCACCCCTCCACTTT
abundance: few; v_gene: TRBV6-5; len: 14; j_gene: TRBJ1-5; d_gene: NA; CDR3aa: CASREQGSNQPQHF; CDR3nt: TGTGCCAGCAGGGAACAGGGTAGCAATCAGCCCCAGCATTTT
abundance: once; v_gene: TRBV6-6; len: 15; j_gene: TRBJ2-7; d_gene: TRBD1; CDR3aa: CASSTGGQGLYEQYF; CDR3nt: TGTGCCAGCAGTACCGGGGGACAGGGATTGTACGAGCAGTACTTC
abundance: NA; v_gene: TRBV5-6; len: 14; j_gene: TRBJ2-5; d_gene: NA; CDR3aa: CASSPGSAQETQYF; CDR3nt: TGTGCCAGCAGCCCCGGTTCTGCCCAAGAGACCCAGTACTTC
abundance: few; v_gene: TRBV5-1; len: 15; j_gene: TRBJ1-6; d_gene: NA; CDR3aa: CASSLAGDGISPLHF; CDR3nt: TGCGCCAGCAGCTTGGCTGGGGACGGGATTTCACCCCTCCACTTT
abundance: NA; v_gene: TRBV5-6; len: 17; j_gene: TRBJ2-3; d_gene: TRBD2; CDR3aa: CASSSGWGSGGLDTQYF; CDR3nt: TGTGCCAGCAGCTCTGGTTGGGGTAGCGGGGGGTTAGATACGCAGTATTTT
abundance: NA; v_gene: TRBV19; len: 15; j_gene: TRBJ1-5; d_gene: NA; CDR3aa: CASSIFSGGNQPQHF; CDR3nt: TGTGCCAGTAGTATATTCTCAGGTGGCAATCAGCCCCAGCATTTT
abundance: NA; v_gene: TRBV19; len: 13; j_gene: TRBJ2-6; d_gene: NA; CDR3aa: CASRNSGANVLTF; CDR3nt: TGTGCCAGTAGAAACTCTGGGGCCAACGTCCTGACTTTC
abundance: NA; v_gene: TRBV4-2; len: 15; j_gene: TRBJ2-7; d_gene: NA; CDR3aa: CASSQAGAASYEQYF; CDR3nt: TGTGCCAGCAGCCAAGCGGGAGCGGCCTCCTACGAGCAGTACTTC
abundance: NA; v_gene: TRBV5-1; len: 15; j_gene: TRBJ2-2; d_gene: NA; CDR3aa: CASSLVPSNTGELFF; CDR3nt: TGCGCCAGCAGCTTGGTACCCTCGAACACCGGGGAGCTGTTTTTT
abundance: few; v_gene: TRBV2; len: 11; j_gene: TRBJ1-2; d_gene: NA; CDR3aa: CASVENYGYTF; CDR3nt: TGTGCCAGCGTAGAAAACTATGGCTACACCTTC
abundance: NA; v_gene: TRBV5-1; len: 14; j_gene: TRBJ2-2; d_gene: TRBD1; CDR3aa: CASSFQGETGELFF; CDR3nt: TGCGCCAGCAGCTTCCAGGGGGAAACCGGGGAGCTGTTTTTT
abundance: NA; v_gene: TRBV30; len: 14; j_gene: TRBJ2-5; d_gene: NA; CDR3aa: CAWEGVGNEETQYF; CDR3nt: TGTGCCTGGGAGGGGGTGGGGAATGAAGAGACCCAGTACTTC
abundance: NA; v_gene: TRBV4-1; len: 14; j_gene: TRBJ2-7; d_gene: TRBD1; CDR3aa: CASGPTGPPYEQYF; CDR3nt: TGCGCCAGCGGACCGACAGGGCCCCCATACGAGCAGTACTTC
abundance: NA; v_gene: TRBV10-3; len: 20; j_gene: TRBJ2-5; d_gene: TRBD2; CDR3aa: CAISAGLAGGRARYQETQYF; CDR3nt: TGTGCCATCAGCGCCGGACTAGCGGGGGGCCGGGCCCGGTACCAAGAGACCCAGTACTTC
abundance: NA; v_gene: TRBV6-1; len: 13; j_gene: TRBJ1-1; d_gene: TRBD1; CDR3aa: CASSEFQGAEAFF; CDR3nt: TGTGCCAGCAGTGAGTTTCAGGGGGCAGAAGCTTTCTTT
abundance: NA; v_gene: TRBV5-1; len: 16; j_gene: TRBJ2-3; d_gene: TRBD2; CDR3aa: CASSMGSGGATDTQYF; CDR3nt: TGCGCCAGCAGCATGGGTAGCGGGGGGGCAACAGATACGCAGTATTTT
abundance: NA; v_gene: TRBV6-1; len: 12; j_gene: TRBJ2-1; d_gene: NA; CDR3aa: CASRVRDTEQFF; CDR3nt: TGTGCCAGCAGGGTAAGGGATACTGAGCAGTTCTTC
abundance: few; v_gene: TRBV6-4; len: 18; j_gene: TRBJ1-1; d_gene: NA; CDR3aa: CASSDSMGRSVGNTEAFF; CDR3nt: TGTGCCAGCAGTGACTCGATGGGACGGTCGGTGGGGAACACTGAAGCTTTCTTT
abundance: NA; v_gene: TRBV5-1; len: 14; j_gene: TRBJ2-3; d_gene: TRBD2; CDR3aa: CASSLSGGVDTQYF; CDR3nt: TGCGCCAGCAGCTTAAGCGGGGGGGTAGATACGCAGTATTTT
abundance: NA; v_gene: TRBV28; len: 13; j_gene: TRBJ2-7; d_gene: NA; CDR3aa: CASTHSPLYEQYF; CDR3nt: TGTGCCAGCACCCATTCCCCTCTCTACGAGCAGTACTTC
abundance: NA; v_gene: TRBV7-9; len: 16; j_gene: TRBJ2-5; d_gene: NA; CDR3aa: CASSLKGGGVGETQYF; CDR3nt: TGTGCCAGCAGCTTAAAAGGTGGCGGAGTCGGGGAGACCCAGTACTTC
abundance: NA; v_gene: TRBV6-4; len: 15; j_gene: TRBJ2-1; d_gene: NA; CDR3aa: CASSAGALGDNEQFF; CDR3nt: TGTGCCAGCAGTGCAGGGGCCCTTGGTGACAATGAGCAGTTCTTC